These T cell receptor beta chains were read from a single sample in a study of immune evolution from preneoplasia to lung adenocarcinoma. Produced via immunoSEQ multiplex PCR; TCRdb's table is partial and in-frame only. Of fewer than 14,000 clones listed, approximately 81% are singletons. Sequencing was carried out using FFPE minimally invasive lung adenocarcinoma tissue. The origin of the receptors is an older person with lung adenocarcinoma. Each CDR3 is given with its conserved first and last residue. D genes are given only for firm matches. Expanded clones get a size class; other rows say once, few or many, or leave the size out.

d_gene,j_gene,v_gene,abundance,CDR3nt,CDR3aa
.,TRBJ2-1,TRBV30,.,TGTGCCTGGAGTAAGGGTACACCCAATGAGCAGTTCTTC,CAWSKGTPNEQFF
.,TRBJ2-3,TRBV9,.,TGTGCCAGCAGCGTAGCGACTAACCCAATGACAGATACGCAGTATTTT,CASSVATNPMTDTQYF
.,TRBJ1-2,TRBV30,.,TGTGCCTGGAAGCGGGTCCAGGGGCTCGGCTACACCTTC,CAWKRVQGLGYTF
.,TRBJ2-7,TRBV2,.,TGTGCCAGCAGTGGGACCGTCTTCGTCTCCTACGAGCAGTACTTC,CASSGTVFVSYEQYF
TRBD2,TRBJ2-3,TRBV5-4,.,TGTGCCAGCAGCTTGGCCCTTAGCGGGAGGGCCGACACAGATACGCAGTATTTT,CASSLALSGRADTDTQYF
.,TRBJ2-3,TRBV27,.,TGTGCCAGCAGTTTTCTCAGACAGAGGACAGATACGCAGTATTTT,CASSFLRQRTDTQYF
.,TRBJ1-1,TRBV2,.,TGTGCCAGCAAGGTTTTGACTGAAGCTTTCTTT,CASKVLTEAFF
TRBD2,TRBJ2-5,TRBV10-1,.,TGCGCCAGCAGCGCCGGGACTATGGGGGAGACCCAGTACTTC,CASSAGTMGETQYF
.,TRBJ2-7,TRBV18,few,TGTGCCAGCTCACCAACTTCGCCCACCTACGAGCAGTACTTC,CASSPTSPTYEQYF
.,TRBJ1-1,TRBV6-1,.,TGTGCCAGCAGTGAAGCTGGAACAGGGTTCTTGAACACTGAAGCTTTCTTT,CASSEAGTGFLNTEAFF
TRBD1,TRBJ2-5,TRBV29-1,.,TGCAGCGCGCCCAGGACAGGGACCCGACGGGAGACCCAGTACTTC,CSAPRTGTRRETQYF
TRBD1,TRBJ2-5,TRBV15,.,TGTGCCACCGGCCTCGACAGGGGGCCGGAGACCCAGTACTTC,CATGLDRGPETQYF
.,TRBJ1-5,TRBV2,.,TGTGCCAGCAGTGAGCAGGGTACTCAGCCCCAGCATTTT,CASSEQGTQPQHF
TRBD1,TRBJ1-2,TRBV9,.,TGTGCCAGCAGCGTAGAATTTGGGGGACAGGGAGAAGGCTACACCTTC,CASSVEFGGQGEGYTF
.,TRBJ2-3,TRBV9,.,TGTGCCAGCTCTCAGGAAGTGGATACGCAGTATTTT,CASSQEVDTQYF
TRBD1,TRBJ2-7,TRBV13,.,TGTGCCAGCAGCTTAAGGGGACAGGCCTCCTACGAGCAGTACTTC,CASSLRGQASYEQYF
.,TRBJ2-1,TRBV27,.,TGTGCCAGCAGTAACAGGGTCAACAATGAGCAGTTCTTC,CASSNRVNNEQFF
TRBD1,TRBJ2-7,TRBV28,.,TGTGCCAGATCCGACAGGGTCTCCTACGAGCAGTACTTC,CARSDRVSYEQYF
TRBD1,TRBJ1-1,TRBV5-1,.,TGCGCCAGCAGTCGACAGGGGAACACTGAAGCTTTCTTT,CASSRQGNTEAFF
.,TRBJ1-4,TRBV30,.,TGTGCCTGGAGTGGGGACTTTGGTATTGAACTGTTTTTT,CAWSGDFGIELFF
.,TRBJ2-7,TRBV6-1,.,TGTGCCAGCGAGGGCCACTCCTACGAGCAGTACTTC,CASEGHSYEQYF
TRBD2,TRBJ2-1,TRBV19,.,TGTGCCAGTAGTATAGACTTACTAGCGGGAGTAGGGAATGAGCAGTTCTTC,CASSIDLLAGVGNEQFF
TRBD1,TRBJ2-2,TRBV2,.,TGTGCCAGCTCAGGGGGCGTGTACGGGGAGCTGTTTTTT,CASSGGVYGELFF
TRBD1,TRBJ2-7,TRBV9,.,TGTGCCAGCAGCCCGGGACAGGGGGCTTACGAGCAGTACTTC,CASSPGQGAYEQYF
.,TRBJ1-6,TRBV11-2,.,TGTGCCAGCAGCTCCCCGGGACGGATTTATAATTCACCCCTCCACTTT,CASSSPGRIYNSPLHF
TRBD1,TRBJ2-6,TRBV19,once,TGTGCCAGTAGTCGAAGGATGAGAGACAGGGATGCTGTCTCTGGGGCCAACGTCCTGACTTTC,CASSRRMRDRDAVSGANVLTF
TRBD2,TRBJ2-5,TRBV4-1,.,TGCGCCAGCAGCCATCCCGGACTAGCGGGAGGACCGGAGAGGGAGACCCAGTACTTC,CASSHPGLAGGPERETQYF
TRBD1,TRBJ1-6,TRBV19,.,TGTGCCAGTAGTATAAGCGGGACAGCTAATAATTCACCCCTCCACTTT,CASSISGTANNSPLHF
.,TRBJ2-7,TRBV7-2,.,TGTGCCAGCAAAAAGGGGGGGGCCGAGCAGTACTTC,CASKKGGAEQYF
.,TRBJ1-2,TRBV2,.,TGTGCCAGCAGTGAAGGGACAATTAGCTATGGCTACACCTTC,CASSEGTISYGYTF
TRBD1,TRBJ2-6,TRBV6-1,.,TGTGCCAGCAGCCTCGACAGGGTTGGGGCCAACGTCCTGACTTTC,CASSLDRVGANVLTF
.,TRBJ1-5,TRBV21-1,.,TGTGCCAGCTCCCGGGACAGCAATCAGCCCCAGCATTTT,CASSRDSNQPQHF
.,TRBJ2-5,TRBV10-3,.,TGTGCCACCTTGGGGCAAGAGACCCAGTACTTC,CATLGQETQYF
.,TRBJ2-6,TRBV5-1,.,TGCGCCAGCAGCTTGGGAAGCTCTGGGGCCAACGTCCTGACTTTC,CASSLGSSGANVLTF
TRBD1,TRBJ1-1,TRBV6-5,.,TGTGCCAGCAGTTTCAGGGGGCCTGGTGAAGCTTTCTTT,CASSFRGPGEAFF
.,TRBJ1-2,TRBV16,few,TGTGCCAGCAGCCAACGAGAGGGAATCGGCTACACCTTC,CASSQREGIGYTF
TRBD2,TRBJ2-6,TRBV10-2,once,TGCGCCAGCACCACCCGAACGGGGGGTTCCTCTGGGGCCAACGTCCTGACTTTC,CASTTRTGGSSGANVLTF
TRBD2,TRBJ2-1,TRBV4-2,.,TGTGCCAGCAGCCAAGGACTAGCGGGGGGGCTGGCCTACAATGAGCAGTTCTTC,CASSQGLAGGLAYNEQFF
TRBD1,TRBJ1-5,TRBV4-1,few,TGCGCCAGCGGGGACAGGAATCAGCCCCAGCATTTT,CASGDRNQPQHF
.,TRBJ2-7,TRBV5-4,.,TGTGCCAGCAGCTTGTCAGGCCTCACCTACGAGCAGTACTTC,CASSLSGLTYEQYF
.,TRBJ2-7,TRBV6-4,.,TGTGCCAGCAGAGGGGTTGACAGGAGCCCCTACGAGCAGTACTTC,CASRGVDRSPYEQYF
.,TRBJ2-3,TRBV29-1,.,TGCAGCGTTGCCCAGGGTGGGACAGATACGCAGTATTTT,CSVAQGGTDTQYF
TRBD2,TRBJ2-7,TRBV14,.,TGTGCCAGCAGCCAAGTTCGGGGGGGCGAACAGTACTTC,CASSQVRGGEQYF
.,TRBJ2-7,TRBV5-1,.,TGCGCCAGCAGCTTCCGGGCTAGGGGTATCGACGAGCAGTACTTC,CASSFRARGIDEQYF
.,TRBJ1-2,TRBV27,.,TGTGCCAGCAGTTTGGGACCGACAGGCTACTATGGCTACACCTTC,CASSLGPTGYYGYTF
.,TRBJ1-5,TRBV19,.,TGTGCCAGTACCCTAAGGTGGGACCCCGATCAGCCCCAGCATTTT,CASTLRWDPDQPQHF